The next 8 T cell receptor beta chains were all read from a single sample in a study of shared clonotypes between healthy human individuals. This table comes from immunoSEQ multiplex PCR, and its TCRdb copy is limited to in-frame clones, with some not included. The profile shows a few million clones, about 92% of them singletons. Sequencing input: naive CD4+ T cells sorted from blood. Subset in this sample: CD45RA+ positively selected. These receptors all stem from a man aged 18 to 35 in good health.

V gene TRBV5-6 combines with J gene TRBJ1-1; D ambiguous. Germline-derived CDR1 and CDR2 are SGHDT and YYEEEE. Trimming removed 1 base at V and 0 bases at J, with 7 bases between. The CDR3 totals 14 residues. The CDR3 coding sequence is TGTGCCAGCAGCTTGCTGCTCCTGAACACTGAAGCTTTCTTT. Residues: CASSLLLLNTEAFF.

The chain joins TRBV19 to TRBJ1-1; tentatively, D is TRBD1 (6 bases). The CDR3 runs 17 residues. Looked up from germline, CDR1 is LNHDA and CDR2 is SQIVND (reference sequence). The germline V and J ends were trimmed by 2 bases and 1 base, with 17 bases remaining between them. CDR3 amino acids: CASSITMEGGPNTEAFF. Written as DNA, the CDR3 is TGTGCCAGTAGTATAACGATGGAGGGGGGACCGAACACTGAAGCTTTCTTT.

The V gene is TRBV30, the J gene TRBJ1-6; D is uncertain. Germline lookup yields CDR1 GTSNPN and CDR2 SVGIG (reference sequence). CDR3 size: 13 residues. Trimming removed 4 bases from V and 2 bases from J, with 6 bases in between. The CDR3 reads CAWTATYNSPLHF. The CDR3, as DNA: TGTGCCTGGACGGCCACCTATAATTCACCCCTCCACTTT.

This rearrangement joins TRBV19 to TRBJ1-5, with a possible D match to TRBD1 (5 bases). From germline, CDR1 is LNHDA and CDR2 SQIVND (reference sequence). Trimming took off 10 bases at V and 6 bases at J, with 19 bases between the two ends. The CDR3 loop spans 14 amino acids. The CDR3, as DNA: TGTGCCACCGTGAGCAGGGTAGGGAGTCAGCCCCAGCATTTT. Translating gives CATVSRVGSQPQHF.

CDR3 sequence: CASQQGGQETQYF. Here the CDR3 DNA reads TGTGCCAGCCAACAGGGGGGCCAAGAGACCCAGTACTTC. J is TRBJ2-5 and V is TRBV2; the match to TRBD1 covers 8 bases. Germline V gene sequence: CDR1 SNHLY, CDR2 FYNNEI. Unmatched junction bases numbered 3, after V lost 8 bases and J lost 1 base. The CDR3 has 13 residues.

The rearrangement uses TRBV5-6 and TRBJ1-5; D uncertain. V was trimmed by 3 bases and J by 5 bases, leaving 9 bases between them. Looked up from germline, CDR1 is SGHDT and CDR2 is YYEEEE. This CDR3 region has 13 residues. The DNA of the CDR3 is TGTGCCAGCAGCTCTGCGCCCGATCAGCCCCAGCATTTT. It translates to CASSSAPDQPQHF.

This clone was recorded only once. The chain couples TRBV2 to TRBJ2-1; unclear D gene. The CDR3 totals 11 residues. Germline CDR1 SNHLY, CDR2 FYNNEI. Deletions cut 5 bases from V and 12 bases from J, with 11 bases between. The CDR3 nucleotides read TGTGCCAGCAGTCCAACACCGGGGCAGTTCTTC. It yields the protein CASSPTPGQFF.

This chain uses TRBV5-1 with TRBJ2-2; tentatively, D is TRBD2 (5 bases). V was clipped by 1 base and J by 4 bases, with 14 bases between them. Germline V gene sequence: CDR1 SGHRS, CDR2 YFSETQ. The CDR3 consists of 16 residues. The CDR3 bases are TGCGCCAGCAGCTTGCCGGGAAATAGTGGCACCGGGGAGCTGTTTTTT. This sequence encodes CASSLPGNSGTGELFF.